The 19 T cell receptor beta chains below come from one sample, sequenced in a study of CD8 T cells in ankylosing spondylitis. Whole-study results and caveats: Among TCR beta sequences, a motif of under 10 highly homologous variants appeared characteristic of ankylosing spondylitis blood.

These receptors are not linked to any known antigen. TCRdb re-called the 5' RACE reads with MiXCR, one entry per CDR3 protein. The sample holds hundreds of thousands of distinct CDR3 sequences, 12% seen once. The sequencing sample was made of blood, either unsorted or a sorted T cell fraction (not recorded which). All receptors derive from a male donor with ankylosing spondylitis.

This clonotype showed up just a few times. The genes are TRBV24-1 and TRBJ2-7; possibly TRBD2 for D (7 bases). The V and J ends lost 10 bases and 0 bases respectively, with 21 bases between them. Germline V gene lookup returns CDR1 KGHDR and CDR2 SFDVKD. This CDR3 is built from 16 residues. The DNA of the CDR3 is TGTGCCACGTCCGGGGGGCCTTCGACAGCCTCCTACGAGCAGTACTTC. Residues: CATSGGPSTASYEQYF.

This clonotype has a handful of counts. CDR3 amino acids: CASSVTENQETQYF. CDR3 sequence (DNA): TGCGCCAGCAGCGTGACAGAGAACCAAGAGACCCAGTACTTC. This chain links TRBV5-1 with TRBJ2-5; weak D call: TRBD1 (5 bases). CDR1 is SGHRS and CDR2 is YFSETQ in the germline V gene. There are 14 residues in the CDR3. Trimming took off 4 bases at V and 0 bases at J, with 10 bases between the two ends.

This clonotype appeared a few times. The chain couples TRBV28 to TRBJ2-1; D is possibly TRBD2 (6 bases). V was trimmed by 5 bases and J by 0 bases, leaving 20 bases between them. The CDR3 is made up of 18 amino acids. Germline lookup yields CDR1 MDHEN and CDR2 SYDVKM. The CDR3 reads CASSSVGGSPSSYNEQFF. CDR3 bases: TGTGCCAGCAGTAGTGTGGGAGGCTCGCCTTCCTCCTACAATGAGCAGTTCTTC. Combining the CDR3 with reference TRBV28 and TRBJ2-1 gives the whole variable domain DVKVTQSSRYLVKRTGEKVFLECVQDMDHENMFWYRQDPGLGLRLIYFSYDVKMKEKGDIPEGYSVSREKKERFSLILESASTNQTSMYLCASSSVGGSPSSYNEQFFGPGTRLTVL.

This clonotype was seen a few times. CDR3 in DNA: TGTGCCACCAGTGGCGCAGAAGGTGGGACCCAGTACTTC. Protein sequence: CATSGAEGGTQYF. The V call is TRBV24-1, the J call TRBJ2-5; the D is unclear. Germline CDR1 is KGHDR and CDR2 is SFDVKD. V was shortened by 5 bases and J by 7 bases, with 13 bases between the two germline ends. This CDR3 is 13 amino acids long.

This clonotype was seen repeatedly, ten times or more. The DNA for the CDR3 is TGCAGCACCGCTCCAGGAACTTTTAACACTGAAGCTTTCTTT. Its translation is CSTAPGTFNTEAFF. The chain joins TRBV29-1 to TRBJ1-1, with unresolved D. In germline, CDR1 is SQVTM, CDR2 ANQGSEA. CDR3 length: 14 residues. V dropped 8 bases and J dropped 2 bases, with 18 bases sitting between them.

This clonotype was seen only a few times. This CDR3 is CASSPMAPSNTGELFF. The CDR3 nucleotides read TGTGCCAGCAGCCCCATGGCCCCGTCGAACACCGGGGAGCTGTTTTTT. This sequence joins TRBV7-2 and TRBJ2-2; D remains unclear. Germline V gene data show CDR1 as SGHTA and CDR2 as FQGNSA. The CDR3 consists of 16 residues. Trimming removed 5 bases from V and 0 bases from J, with 13 bases in between.

The table lists this clonotype with many counts. As DNA, the CDR3 is TGTGCCAGCAAGGGGGGGTTAAACTACGAGCAGTACTTC. It translates to CASKGGLNYEQYF. This chain uses TRBV6-1 with TRBJ2-7; possible D gene TRBD2, 7 bases. V lost 7 bases and J lost 3, with 13 bases in between. Germline lookup yields CDR1 MNHNS and CDR2 SASEGT. CDR3 size: 13 residues.

This clonotype was recorded a few times. As DNA, the CDR3 is TGTGCCAGCAGCAGGCAGACGGGACCCTACGAGCAGTACTTC. It specifies CASSRQTGPYEQYF. The chain carries TRBV7-2 and TRBJ2-7; D might be TRBD1 or TRBD2, each matching 5 bases. The CDR3 sequence is 14 residues long. Germline V gene data show CDR1 as SGHTA and CDR2 as FQGNSA. Trimming removed 5 bases at V and 2 bases at J, with 13 bases between.

Only a few counts were recorded for this clonotype. This rearrangement joins TRBV9 to TRBJ2-3, with D unclear. Trimming cost V 3 bases and J 7 bases, with 18 bases left between them. The CDR3 spans 15 residues. CDR1 and CDR2 (germline): SGDLS, YYNGEE. The CDR3 sequence: CASSERPVSVNTQYF. CDR3 DNA sequence: TGTGCCAGCAGCGAGAGACCTGTTTCGGTTAATACGCAGTATTTT.

This clonotype was recorded a few times. This sequence joins TRBV6-5 and TRBJ1-1, with D possibly being TRBD1 (6 bases). V gave up 7 bases and J gave up 11 bases, with 17 bases separating them. CDR1 and CDR2 (germline): MNHEY, SVGAGI. The CDR3 loop spans 12 amino acids. The CDR3 loop is CASTHWGGAAFF. DNA for the CDR3: TGTGCCAGCACCCACTGGGGGGGGGCGGCTTTCTTT.

This clonotype was counted ten times or more. This rearrangement joins TRBV18 to TRBJ2-2; D is perhaps TRBD2 (6 bases). The CDR3 is 16 amino acids. Germline CDR1 and CDR2: KGHSH and LQKENI. V was cut by 3 bases and J by 4 bases, with 15 bases left in between. CDR3 amino acids: CASSPNAGRVTGELFF. CDR3 sequence (DNA): TGTGCCAGCTCACCGAACGCGGGGCGCGTCACCGGGGAGCTGTTTTTT. Together with reference TRBV18 and TRBJ2-2, the CDR3 gives the full variable domain: NAGVMQNPRHLVRRRGQEARLRCSPMKGHSHVYWYRQLPEEGLKFMVYLQKENIIDESGMPKERFSAEFPKEGPSILRIQQVVRGDSAAYFCASSPNAGRVTGELFFGEGSRLTVL.

This clonotype was counted between two and nine times. V and J are TRBV29-1 and TRBJ1-2; TRBD1 agrees at 9 bases. V trimming: 3 bases; J trimming: 4 bases; junction bases outside the gene matches: 6. This CDR3 comprises 14 residues. Germline lookup yields CDR1 SQVTM and CDR2 ANQGSEA. DNA for the CDR3: TGCAGCGTTGAGGAGGGACAGGGATCCTATGGCTACACCTTC. Translating it yields CSVEEGQGSYGYTF.

The chain joins TRBV6-1 to TRBJ2-3; 7 nucleotides match TRBD2. This CDR3 comprises 17 residues. Trimming cost V 5 bases and J 7 bases; bases outside gene matches: 18. Per the germline V gene, CDR1 is MNHNS and CDR2 is SASEGT. This chain's CDR3 is CASSRTWSSGAWNTQYF. CDR3 DNA: TGTGCCAGCAGTCGAACATGGTCTAGCGGCGCTTGGAATACGCAGTATTTT.

CDR3 in amino acids: CASSLYRGLAGRSYNEQFF. Written as DNA, the CDR3 is TGTGCCAGCAGCTTATATCGAGGGCTAGCGGGACGCTCCTACAATGAGCAGTTCTTC. V gene TRBV7-9 combines with J gene TRBJ2-1; the match to TRBD2 covers 9 bases. Germline CDR1 is SEHNR and CDR2 is FQNEAQ (reference sequence). Germline trimming cut 2 bases from V and 0 bases from J; bases unmatched to any gene: 11. CDR3 size: 19 residues.

The V and J genes are TRBV18 and TRBJ2-3; D possibly corresponds to TRBD1 (6 bases). Germline V gene sequence: CDR1 KGHSH, CDR2 LQKENI. The CDR3 is 17 amino acids. V lost 6 bases and J 3 bases, leaving 22 bases between the germline ends. In nucleotides, the CDR3 is TGTGCCAGCTCTCTTAACAGGGCGAGGCTTCAGACAGATACGCAGTATTTT. This translates into CASSLNRARLQTDTQYF.

In its sample, this clonotype was seen many times. This chain links TRBV5-1 with TRBJ2-7; D is ambiguous. Germline V gives CDR1 SGHRS, CDR2 YFSETQ. The CDR3 runs to 12 residues. Trimming pared 5 bases from V and 6 bases from J, leaving 12 bases between. The CDR3 coding sequence is TGCGCCAGCAGATTTGACTTATCCGAGCAGTACTTC. Translating it yields CASRFDLSEQYF.

V gene TRBV4-3 combines with J gene TRBJ1-1; D not certain. This CDR3 comprises 16 residues. V shed 1 base and J shed 5 bases, with 17 bases lying between them. Germline V gene lookup returns CDR1 LGHNA and CDR2 YSLEER. Written as DNA, the CDR3 is TGCGCCAGCAGCCAAGGAGCGGCGGGCAGTGATACTGAAGCTTTCTTT. This sequence encodes CASSQGAAGSDTEAFF.

There are a few counts of this clonotype. Written as DNA, the CDR3 is TGTGCCAGCAGCTTAGCATGGTGGGGAAGCGAGCAGTACTTC. It yields the protein CASSLAWWGSEQYF. V gene TRBV7-2 combines with J gene TRBJ2-7, with no clear D. V was clipped by 0 bases and J by 6 bases, with 12 bases between them. This CDR3 is 14 amino acids long. Germline assignment: CDR1 SGHTA and CDR2 FQGNSA. The whole variable domain, remainder taken from reference TRBV7-2 and TRBJ2-7, is GAGVSQSPSNKVTEKGKDVELRCDPISGHTALYWYRQSLGQGLEFLIYFQGNSAPDKSGLPSDRFSAERTGGSVSTLTIQRTQQEDSAVYLCASSLAWWGSEQYFGPGTRLTVT.

This clonotype showed up many times. This chain connects TRBV7-9 to TRBJ1-2, with TRBD1 matching 7 bases. Germline V gives CDR1 SEHNR, CDR2 FQNEAQ (reference sequence). CDR3 length: 13 residues. Losses at the gene ends were 4 bases for V and 3 bases for J; bases not matched to a gene: 2. In nucleotides, the CDR3 is TGTGCCAGCAGCTGGCAGGGGGACTATGGCTACACCTTC. Protein product: CASSWQGDYGYTF.